The T cell receptor (beta chain) under discussion was sequenced for a study of blood T cell repertoires in COVID-19. Looking at the study overall: Samples representing acute and convalescent COVID-19 were sourced from the United States, Italy and Spain. T cells, B-cell-depleted T cells, or PBMCs supplied cDNA or gDNA.

The CDR3 consists of 14 residues. V trimming: 2 bases; J trimming: 2 bases; junction bases outside the gene matches: 2. Germline V gives CDR1 SGHRS, CDR2 YFSETQ. Original analysis: Amplification with reference gene primers provided the estimates of nucleated cell counts. Generated by immunoSEQ multiplex PCR, the TCRdb table keeps only in-frame clones and is missing some. V, J and clone size reflect that table, while D and trimming were determined from the DNA. The profile shows 310,000 or so clones, approximately 87% of them singletons. This receptor was taken from a woman in her 50s with active or convalescent COVID-19. The sequencing input was peripheral blood. This chain uses TRBV5-1 with TRBJ2-5, with 8 bases fitting TRBD2. CDR3 amino acids: CASSFQRGQETQYF. The CDR3 bases are TGCGCCAGCAGCTTCCAGCGGGGGCAAGAGACCCAGTACTTC.